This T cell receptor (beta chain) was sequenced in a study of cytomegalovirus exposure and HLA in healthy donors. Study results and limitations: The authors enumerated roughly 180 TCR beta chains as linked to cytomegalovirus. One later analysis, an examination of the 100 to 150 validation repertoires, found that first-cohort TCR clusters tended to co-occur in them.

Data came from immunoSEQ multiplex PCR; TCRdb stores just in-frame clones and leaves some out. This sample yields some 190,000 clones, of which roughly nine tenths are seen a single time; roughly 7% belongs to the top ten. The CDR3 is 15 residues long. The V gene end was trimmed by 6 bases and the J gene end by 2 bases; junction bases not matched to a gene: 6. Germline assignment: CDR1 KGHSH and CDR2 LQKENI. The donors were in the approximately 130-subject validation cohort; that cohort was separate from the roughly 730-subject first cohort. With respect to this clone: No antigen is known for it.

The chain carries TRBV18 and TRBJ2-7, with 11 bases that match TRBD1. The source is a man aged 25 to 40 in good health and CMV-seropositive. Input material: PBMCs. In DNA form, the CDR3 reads TGTGCCAGCTCCCTGGGACAGGGGGTAACCTACGAGCAGTACTTC. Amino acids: CASSLGQGVTYEQYF.